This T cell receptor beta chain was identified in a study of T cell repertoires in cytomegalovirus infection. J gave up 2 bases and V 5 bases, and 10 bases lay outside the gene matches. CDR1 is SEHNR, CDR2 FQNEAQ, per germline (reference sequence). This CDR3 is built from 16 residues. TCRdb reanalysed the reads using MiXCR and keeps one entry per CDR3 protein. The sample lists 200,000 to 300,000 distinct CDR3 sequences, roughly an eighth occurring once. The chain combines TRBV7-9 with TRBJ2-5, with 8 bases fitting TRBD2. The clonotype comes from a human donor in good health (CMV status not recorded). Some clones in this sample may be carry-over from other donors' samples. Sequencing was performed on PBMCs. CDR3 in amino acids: CASSPTSGDKQETQYF. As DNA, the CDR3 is TGTGCCAGCAGCCCAACTAGCGGAGACAAGCAAGAGACCCAGTACTTC.